These 10 T cell receptor beta chains came from one sample sequenced in a study of blood T cell repertoires in COVID-19. The method was immunoSEQ multiplex PCR; TCRdb's version includes in-frame clones alone and lacks a portion of them. The sample holds about 290,000 clones; roughly 80% are singletons and the top ten take around 4.1%. The sequencing input was peripheral blood. Source of these receptors: a woman aged 50 to 65 with active or convalescent COVID-19.

Turning to this clone: Distinct nucleotide sequences in the sample also encode this CDR3. J is TRBJ2-2 and V is TRBV11-1; no firm D call. Germline V gene data show CDR1 as SGHAT and CDR2 as FQDESV (reference sequence). This CDR3 has 14 residues. V lost 1 base, J lost 4 bases, and 7 bases lay in between. In DNA form, the CDR3 reads TGTGCCAGCAGCTTAGACCTATTCACCGGGGAGCTGTTTTTT. Its translation is CASSLDLFTGELFF.

This clone has just a few counts. V is TRBV3-1 (or the pseudogene TRBV3-2) and J is TRBJ1-2; a weak D match, TRBD1 (6 bases). With 4 bases removed from V and 5 bases from J, the gap between germline ends came to 11 bases. This CDR3 has 13 residues. The germline V gene encodes CDR1 LGHDT and CDR2 YNNKEL (reference sequence). CDR3 bases: TGTGCCAGCAGCCCCAGACAGGCTTATGGCTACACCTTC. Translated, it gives CASSPRQAYGYTF.

The chain has TRBV5-1 and TRBJ1-1, with 7 bases identical to TRBD1. This CDR3 region has 14 residues. Germline trimming cut 4 bases from V and 0 bases from J; bases unmatched to any gene: 3. CDR1 and CDR2 (germline): SGHRS, YFSETQ. CDR3 amino acids: CASSGTVMNTEAFF. CDR3 bases: TGCGCCAGCAGCGGGACAGTCATGAACACTGAAGCTTTCTTT.

V is TRBV7-9 and J is TRBJ2-1; TRBD2 aligns across 9 bases. This CDR3 comprises 16 residues. The V gene's germline CDR1 is SEHNR and CDR2 FQNEAQ (reference sequence). Trimming took 1 base from V and 7 from J; bases not matched to a gene: 8. CDR3 nucleotide sequence: TGTGCCAGCAGCTTAGGGGGCGGGAGGGCCGTGAATGAGCAGTTCTTC. Protein product: CASSLGGGRAVNEQFF.

J is TRBJ1-1 and V is TRBV7-2; D gene ambiguous. The CDR3 is made up of 12 amino acids. Trimming cost V 7 bases and J 0 bases, with 6 bases left between them. Germline values: CDR1 SGHTA, CDR2 FQGNSA. The CDR3 sequence is CASTQMNTEAFF. The CDR3 bases are TGTGCCAGCACCCAGATGAACACTGAAGCTTTCTTT.

The genes are TRBV11-3 and TRBJ2-5; 9 bases line up with TRBD2. V dropped 5 bases and J dropped 13; count of bases not matched to a gene: 20. CDR3 length: 16 residues. From germline, CDR1 is SGHNT and CDR2 YENEEA. Written as DNA, the CDR3 is TGTGCCAGCAGCCCTAGGAACGGGAGACTAGCGGATTTTCGGTACTTC. Translating it yields CASSPRNGRLADFRYF.

To note about this clone: One end of the junction is discordant with germline, which a read error may explain. The chain carries TRBV7-7 and TRBJ2-5; D gene unclear. The germline V gene has CDR1 SSHAT and CDR2 FNYEAQ (reference sequence). This CDR3 is 15 amino acids long. This chain's CDR3 is CASSLAGADQETQYF. CDR3 in DNA: TGTGCTAGCAGCTTAGCCGGTGCGGATCAAGAGACCCAGTACTTC.

For the CDR3, the DNA is TGCGCCAGCAGCATACTAGCGGCCTCCCAAGAGACCCAGTACTTC. Translating it yields CASSILAASQETQYF. The chain combines TRBV5-1 with TRBJ2-5; 8 positions agree with TRBD2. There are 15 residues in the CDR3. CDR1 is SGHRS, CDR2 YFSETQ, per germline. Germline trimming cut 4 bases from V and 1 base from J; bases unmatched to any gene: 6.

CDR3 in DNA: TGTGCCTGGAGTGTACTAACAGGTGGACAAGAGACCCAGTACTTC. Translating gives CAWSVLTGGQETQYF. This chain uses TRBV30 with TRBJ2-5; D perhaps matches TRBD1 (5 bases). V was clipped by 0 bases and J by 2 bases, with 13 bases between them. This CDR3 has 15 residues. The germline gives CDR1 GTSNPN, CDR2 SVGIG (reference sequence).

This rearrangement joins TRBV5-8 to TRBJ2-1; D may be TRBD1 (5 bases). This CDR3 comprises 14 residues. Trimming pared 1 base from V and 15 bases from J, leaving 20 bases between. The germline V gene encodes CDR1 SGHTS and CDR2 YDEGEE. CDR3 in DNA: TGTGCCAGCAGCTTGATGAAAAGGGGCCAAGGCTTGTTCTTC. Protein product: CASSLMKRGQGLFF.